A selection of T cell receptor beta chains follows, all from one sample in a study of OX40 agonist ivuxolimab in advanced cancers. The assay was immunoSEQ multiplex PCR, and TCRdb's table has in-frame clones only and misses some. The sample carries roughly 100,000 clones, around 85% recorded once. Source: CD4+ or CD8+ T cells sorted from blood, taken in a trial of the OX40 agonist ivuxolimab. These receptors were taken from an adult with an advanced solid tumor such as melanoma, head and neck, liver or kidney cancer. Each CDR3 is given without its conserved first and last residue. Expanded clones get a size class; other rows say once, few or many, or leave the size out.

size	V	J	CDR3
-	TRBV7-2	TRBJ1-1	ASSLLIVGNTEAF
-	TRBV6-5	TRBJ1-1	ASSRDRSNTEAF
-	TRBV19	TRBJ1-1	ASSPDRSGKEAF
-	TRBV4-2	TRBJ2-6	ASSQAELSGANVLT
-	TRBV7-9	TRBJ2-1	ASSHNEQF
-	TRBV29-1	TRBJ2-4	SVAVGLAKNIQY
-	TRBV7-2	TRBJ2-1	ASSLGATEQF
-	TRBV9	TRBJ1-2	ASSPYQGIAALNYGYT
once	TRBV7-9	TRBJ1-5	ASSLGLGQGGNQPQH
-	TRBV5-1	TRBJ2-1	ASSLDGYNEQF
-	TRBV2	TRBJ2-1	ASSARRGGSYNEQF
-	TRBV9	TRBJ1-6	ASSVSAQGWGYNSPLH
-	TRBV19	TRBJ1-5	ASTTSSWSNQPQH
-	TRBV13	TRBJ2-1	ASSLGGRSSYNEQF
-	TRBV6-5	TRBJ2-7	ASSYRTGAYEQY
-	TRBV27	TRBJ2-4	ASSSLEGANDIQY
-	TRBV5-4	TRBJ2-7	ASSWDSQNEQY
-	TRBV6-6	TRBJ2-3	ASISAGLTTDTQY
-	TRBV4-1	TRBJ2-7	ASSQTGTAYEQY
-	TRBV19	TRBJ1-1	ASSITHDGNTEAF
-	TRBV5-1	TRBJ1-2	ASSLGGTYGYT
-	TRBV5-1	TRBJ1-4	ASSMTGAINEKLF
once	TRBV5-1	TRBJ2-5	ASSLTRQTQY
-	TRBV10-3	TRBJ2-7	AISGVASGTYEQY
-	TRBV18	TRBJ2-4	ASSRQGLAKNIQY
once	TRBV6-6	TRBJ2-7	ASLRQEFSYEQY
-	TRBV7-2	TRBJ1-2	ASSLDSDYGYT
-	TRBV19	TRBJ2-1	ASSIGRKSYNEQF
-	TRBV11-2	TRBJ1-1	ASSLLLARGITEAF
-	TRBV6-5	TRBJ1-1	ASRPGQNTEAF
-	TRBV30	TRBJ2-7	AWRGVLSLGSYEQY
-	TRBV7-8	TRBJ1-5	ASSLGQGRSNQPQH